The rows below give T cell receptor beta chains drawn from one sample of a study of blood T cell repertoires in COVID-19. Repertoires were generated with immunoSEQ multiplex PCR, while TCRdb's copy carries only in-frame clones and drops some. The data show roughly 230,000 clones, roughly 89% seen once. Source material: PBMCs or T cells enriched from blood (not recorded which). These receptors originate from a woman aged 25 to 45 with acute COVID-19. The CDR3 runs from the conserved cysteine through the conserved F or W. Each record gives: CDR3 protein, CDR3 DNA, J gene, CDR3 length, clone size, D gene, V gene. The D gene is left open where the match is weak. Size values are once, few and many counts, or a class for expanded clones, and some rows have none.

CVRSWGGQNEAFF	TGTGTCAGAAGCTGGGGGGGGCAGAATGAAGCTTTCTTT	TRBJ1-1	13	NA	NA	TRBV7-5
CASSLAGRKPQHF	TGTGCCAGCAGCTTGGCAGGCAGGAAGCCCCAGCATTTT	TRBJ1-5	13	NA	NA	TRBV5-6
CASSLGVRGLSGYTF	TGTGCCAGCAGCTTAGGGGTACGGGGACTCTCCGGCTACACCTTC	TRBJ1-2	15	once	NA	TRBV7-2
CASSYSTGFGEQFF	TGTGCCAGCAGTTACTCGACGGGATTCGGTGAGCAGTTCTTC	TRBJ2-1	14	NA	NA	TRBV6-5
CASSLSSGGGLETQYF	TGTGCCAGCAGCTTAAGTAGCGGGGGGGGCTTGGAGACCCAGTACTTC	TRBJ2-5	16	NA	TRBD2	TRBV7-2
CASGDSTSGNTIYF	TGTGCCAGCGGGGACAGTACCTCTGGAAACACCATATATTTT	TRBJ1-3	14	NA	TRBD1	TRBV9
CASSPLSGGGAFF	TGTGCCAGCAGTCCCCTATCCGGGGGGGGAGCTTTCTTT	TRBJ1-1	13	NA	NA	TRBV6-5
CASSRTGDPSFTQYF	TGTGCCAGCAGCCGAACAGGGGACCCCTCATTTACGCAGTATTTT	TRBJ2-3	15	NA	TRBD1	TRBV3-1/TRBV3-2
CASSSDGMNTEAFF	TGTGCCAGCAGCTCGGACGGGATGAACACTGAAGCTTTCTTT	TRBJ1-1	14	NA	NA	TRBV13
CASSQGGEKYGGYTF	TGCGCCAGCAGCCAGGGGGGGGAAAAATATGGTGGCTACACCTTC	TRBJ1-2	15	NA	NA	TRBV4-1
CASSQMHYFQETQYF	TGTGCCAGCAGCCAAATGCACTACTTCCAAGAGACCCAGTACTTC	TRBJ2-5	15	NA	NA	TRBV25-1
CASSEFGGQPNEKLFF	TGTGCCAGCAGTGAATTCGGTGGGCAGCCTAATGAAAAACTGTTTTTT	TRBJ1-4	16	NA	NA	TRBV6-1
CASSAGQGSYNEQFF	TGTGCCAGCTCAGCCGGACAGGGGTCCTACAATGAGCAGTTCTTC	TRBJ2-1	15	NA	TRBD1	TRBV18
CATWTGGTNEKLFF	TGTGCCACCTGGACAGGGGGCACTAATGAAAAACTGTTTTTT	TRBJ1-4	14	once	TRBD1	TRBV10-3